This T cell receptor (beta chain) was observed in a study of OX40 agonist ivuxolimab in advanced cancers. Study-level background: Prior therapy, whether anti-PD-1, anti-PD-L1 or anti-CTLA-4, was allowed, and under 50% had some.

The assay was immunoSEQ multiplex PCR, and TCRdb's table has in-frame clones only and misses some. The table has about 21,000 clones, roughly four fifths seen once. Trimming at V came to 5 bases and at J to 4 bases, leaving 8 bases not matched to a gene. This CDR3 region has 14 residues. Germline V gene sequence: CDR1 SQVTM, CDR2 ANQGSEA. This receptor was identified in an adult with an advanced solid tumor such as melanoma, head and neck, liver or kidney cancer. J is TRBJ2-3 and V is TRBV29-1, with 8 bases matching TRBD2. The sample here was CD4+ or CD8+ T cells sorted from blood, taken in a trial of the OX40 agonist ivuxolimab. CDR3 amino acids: CSVWGPGRADTQYF. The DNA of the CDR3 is TGCAGCGTTTGGGGACCCGGGAGGGCAGATACGCAGTATTTT.